The 7 T cell receptor beta chains below come from one sample, sequenced in a study of STAT5B mutations in CD4+ large granular lymphocyte leukemia. The table came from immunoSEQ multiplex PCR; TCRdb's copy has only in-frame clones and leaves some out. The profile covers about 21,000 clones, with about three quarters appearing a single time and about 32% taken by the ten largest. Sequenced material: CD4+ T cells from blood buffy coats. All receptors derive from a human donor in good health.

J is TRBJ2-1 and V is TRBV4-2; TRBD2 is a possible D gene (6 bases). Between the trimmed V and J ends, which lost 0 bases and 6 bases, there was a span of 15 bases. The CDR3 length is 16 residues. Germline CDR1 and CDR2: LGHNA and YNFKEQ. Here the CDR3 DNA reads TGTGCCAGCAGCCAAGATTCACGGGGGTTTGGCAATGAGCAGTTCTTC. This encodes CASSQDSRGFGNEQFF.

The J gene is TRBJ2-5, the V gene TRBV19; D might be TRBD1 (7 bases). Looked up from germline, CDR1 is LNHDA and CDR2 is SQIVND (reference sequence). V lost 5 bases to trimming and J lost 9 bases, with 19 bases between them. This CDR3 is 14 amino acids long. The CDR3 spells CASSATGAPGAQYF. Here the CDR3 DNA reads TGTGCCAGTAGTGCAACAGGGGCCCCGGGGGCCCAGTACTTC.

This clone has just a few counts. The chain combines TRBV27 with TRBJ1-1; D not certain. The V gene's germline CDR1 is MNHEY and CDR2 SMNVEV (reference sequence). Trimming removed 4 bases at V and 5 bases at J, with 14 bases between. This CDR3 spans 14 amino acids. The CDR3 is CASSSEVGRTEAFF. Written as DNA, the CDR3 is TGTGCCAGCAGTTCTGAGGTCGGGAGGACTGAAGCTTTCTTT.

This chain joins TRBV2 and TRBJ2-3; TRBD2 matches 9 bases. Germline trimming cut 3 bases from V and 1 base from J; bases unmatched to any gene: 8. The CDR3 length is 17 residues. From germline, CDR1 is SNHLY and CDR2 FYNNEI. The CDR3 sequence: CASSEEQRGDRTDTQYF. CDR3 nucleotide sequence: TGTGCCAGCAGTGAGGAACAGCGGGGGGACCGCACAGATACGCAGTATTTT.

This chain connects TRBV7-2 to TRBJ2-1; the D is unclear. The V gene's germline CDR1 is SGHTA and CDR2 FQGNSA. The CDR3 length is 13 residues. The V end was cut by 1 base, the J end by 7 bases, with 8 bases between. The CDR3 DNA sequence: TGTGCCAGCAGCTTAGGAGGAAGGAATGAGCAGTTCTTC. This sequence encodes CASSLGGRNEQFF. Full variable domain (rest looked up from reference TRBV7-2 and TRBJ2-1): GAGVSQSPSNKVTEKGKDVELRCDPISGHTALYWYRQSLGQGLEFLIYFQGNSAPDKSGLPSDRFSAERTGGSVSTLTIQRTQQEDSAVYLCASSLGGRNEQFFGPGTRLTVL.

The chain couples TRBV7-7 to TRBJ1-1, with D unresolved. V was pared by 4 bases and J by 1 base, with 7 bases between. Germline V gene sequence: CDR1 SSHAT, CDR2 FNYEAQ (reference sequence). The CDR3 is made up of 13 amino acids. The CDR3 sequence: CASSSTPNTEAFF. The CDR3 DNA sequence: TGTGCCAGCAGCTCGACCCCGAACACTGAAGCTTTCTTT.

J is TRBJ2-7 and V is TRBV9; TRBD1 matches at 12 bases. J was trimmed by 4 bases and V by 4 bases; bases with no gene match: 9. Per the germline V gene, CDR1 is SGDLS and CDR2 is YYNGEE. This CDR3 is 16 amino acids long. CDR3 region: CASSRGTGGSVYEQYF. The CDR3 DNA sequence: TGTGCCAGCAGCCGCGGGACAGGGGGCTCAGTATACGAGCAGTACTTC.